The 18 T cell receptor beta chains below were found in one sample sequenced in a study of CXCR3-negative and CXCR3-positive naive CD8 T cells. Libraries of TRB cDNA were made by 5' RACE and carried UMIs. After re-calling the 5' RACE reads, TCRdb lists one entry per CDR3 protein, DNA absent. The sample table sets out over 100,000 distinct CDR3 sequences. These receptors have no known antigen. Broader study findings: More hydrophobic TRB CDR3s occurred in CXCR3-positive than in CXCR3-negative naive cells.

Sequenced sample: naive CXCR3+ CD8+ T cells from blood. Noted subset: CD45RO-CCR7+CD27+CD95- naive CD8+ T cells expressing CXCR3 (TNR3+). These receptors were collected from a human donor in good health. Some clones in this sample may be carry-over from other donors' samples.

The CDR3 spells CASSLGFGSSYNEQFF. V usage is TRBV7-9 and J usage is TRBJ2-1. Germline assignment: CDR1 SEHNR and CDR2 FQNEAQ (reference sequence). The CDR3 is 16 amino acids.

The CDR3 sequence: CASSLTDDQPQHF. This chain connects TRBV28 to TRBJ1-5; TCRdb's D call, TRBD1, is unchecked because there is no DNA. This CDR3 comprises 13 residues. Germline loops: CDR1 MDHEN, CDR2 SYDVKM.

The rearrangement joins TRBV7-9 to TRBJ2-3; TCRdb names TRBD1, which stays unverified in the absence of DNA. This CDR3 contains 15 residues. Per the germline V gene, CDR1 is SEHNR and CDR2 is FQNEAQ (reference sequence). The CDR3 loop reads CASSLVGRDTDTQYF.

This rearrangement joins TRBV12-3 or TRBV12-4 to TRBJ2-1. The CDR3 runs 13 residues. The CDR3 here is CASAPTYLQEQFF.

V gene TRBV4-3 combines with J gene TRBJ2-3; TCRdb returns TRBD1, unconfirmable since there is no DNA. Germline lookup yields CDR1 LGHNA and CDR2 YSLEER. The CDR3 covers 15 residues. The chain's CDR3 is CASSPGTRDTDTQYF.

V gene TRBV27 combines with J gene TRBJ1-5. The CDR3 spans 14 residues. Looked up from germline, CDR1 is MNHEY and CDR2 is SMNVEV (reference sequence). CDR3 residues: CASSFAGGNQPQHF.

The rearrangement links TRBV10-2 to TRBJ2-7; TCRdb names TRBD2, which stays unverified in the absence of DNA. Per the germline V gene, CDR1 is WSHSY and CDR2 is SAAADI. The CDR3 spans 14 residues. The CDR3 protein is CASSHSGETYEQYF.

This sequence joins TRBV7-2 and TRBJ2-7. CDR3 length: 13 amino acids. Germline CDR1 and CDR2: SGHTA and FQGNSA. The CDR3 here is CASSFNFLHEQYF.

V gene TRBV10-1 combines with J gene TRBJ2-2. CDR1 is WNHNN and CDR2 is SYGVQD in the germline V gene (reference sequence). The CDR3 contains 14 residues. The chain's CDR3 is CASSESTGTGELFF.

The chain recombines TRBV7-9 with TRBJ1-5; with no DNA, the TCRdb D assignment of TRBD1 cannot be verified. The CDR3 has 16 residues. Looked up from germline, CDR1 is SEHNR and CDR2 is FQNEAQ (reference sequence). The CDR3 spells CASSLSGPGSNQPQHF.

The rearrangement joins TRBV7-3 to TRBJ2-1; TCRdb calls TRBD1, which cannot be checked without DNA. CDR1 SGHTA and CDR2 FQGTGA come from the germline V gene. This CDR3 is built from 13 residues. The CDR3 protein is CASSLAGGPEQLF.

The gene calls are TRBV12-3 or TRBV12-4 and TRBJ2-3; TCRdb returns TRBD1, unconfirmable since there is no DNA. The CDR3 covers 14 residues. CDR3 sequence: CASSLTVSTDTQYF.

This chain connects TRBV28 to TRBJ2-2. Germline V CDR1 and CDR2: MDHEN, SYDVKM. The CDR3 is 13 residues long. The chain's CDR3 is CASSLPFYGELFF.

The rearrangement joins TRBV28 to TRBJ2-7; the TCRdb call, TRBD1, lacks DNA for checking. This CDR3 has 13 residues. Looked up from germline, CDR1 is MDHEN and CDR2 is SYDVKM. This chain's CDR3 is CASTPQTPYEQYF. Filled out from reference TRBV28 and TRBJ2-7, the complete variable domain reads DVKVTQSSRYLVKRTGEKVFLECVQDMDHENMFWYRQDPGLGLRLIYFSYDVKMKEKGDIPEGYSVSREKKERFSLILESASTNQTSMYLCASTPQTPYEQYFGPGTRLTVT.

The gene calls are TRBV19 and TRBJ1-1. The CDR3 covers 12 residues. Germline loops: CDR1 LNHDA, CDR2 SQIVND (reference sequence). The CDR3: CASKRENTEAFF.

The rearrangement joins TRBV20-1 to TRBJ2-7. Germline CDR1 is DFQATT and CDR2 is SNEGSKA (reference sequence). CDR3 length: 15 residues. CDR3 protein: CSARDIGGRSYEQYF.

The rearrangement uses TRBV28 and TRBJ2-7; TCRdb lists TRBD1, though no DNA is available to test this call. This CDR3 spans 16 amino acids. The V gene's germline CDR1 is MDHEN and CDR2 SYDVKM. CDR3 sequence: CASTLRGGGRSYEQYF.

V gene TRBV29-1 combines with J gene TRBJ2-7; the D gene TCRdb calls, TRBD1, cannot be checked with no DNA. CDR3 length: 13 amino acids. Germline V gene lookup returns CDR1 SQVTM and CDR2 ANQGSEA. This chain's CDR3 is CSGQGPTSYEQYF.